This T cell receptor (beta chain) was identified in a study of shared clonotypes between healthy human individuals. This clone was seen more than once but under ten times. The CDR3 length is 15 residues. V was pared by 3 bases and J by 3 bases, with 14 bases between. Germline values: CDR1 ENHRY, CDR2 SYGVKD. Assay used: immunoSEQ multiplex PCR; TCRdb lists only in-frame clones, some missing. The table has millions of clones, approximately 94% seen once. The naive CD8 population came from CD45RO-negative cells selected for CCR7, without terminally differentiated effector memory CD45RA+ cells. The sequenced sample was naive CD8+ T cells from PBMCs. The source of this sequence is a man aged 18 to 29 in good health. Some clones in this sample may be carry-over from other donors' samples. The rearrangement uses TRBV10-3 and TRBJ1-2; D uncertain. CDR3 region: CAISDMVGQDYGYTF. The CDR3 nucleotides read TGTGCCATCAGTGATATGGTAGGGCAGGACTATGGCTACACCTTC.